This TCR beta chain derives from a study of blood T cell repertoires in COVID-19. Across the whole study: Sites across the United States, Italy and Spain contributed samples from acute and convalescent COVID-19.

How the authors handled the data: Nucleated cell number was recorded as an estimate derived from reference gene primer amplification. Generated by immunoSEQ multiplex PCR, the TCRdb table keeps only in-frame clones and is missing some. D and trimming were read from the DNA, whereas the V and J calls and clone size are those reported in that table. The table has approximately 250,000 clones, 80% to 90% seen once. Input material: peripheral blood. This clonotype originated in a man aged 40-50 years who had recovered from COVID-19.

CDR3 region: CASTGGQGGTDTQYF. Here the CDR3 DNA reads TGTGCCAGTACCGGGGGACAGGGCGGCACAGATACGCAGTATTTT. The chain is built from TRBV19 and TRBJ2-3; TRBD1 agrees at 9 bases. The V and J ends lost 7 bases and 1 base, in that order; junction bases with no gene match: 6. Germline V gene data show CDR1 as LNHDA and CDR2 as SQIVND (reference sequence). CDR3 length equals 15 residues.